A single sample is the source of the 3 T cell receptor beta chains below, sequenced in a study of T cells in Graves' hyperthyroidism and ophthalmopathy. Amplification targeted TCR beta CDR3 regions from RNA transcripts. With the HTBI primer set, the TCR CDR3 went through a first round of RT-PCR. TCRdb recomputed calls from the multiplex PCR reads with MiXCR, one row per CDR3 protein. The table lists about 600,000 distinct CDR3 sequences, 14% of them singletons. Sequenced: blood. The receptor set was obtained from a woman younger than 30 with Graves' ophthalmopathy.

This clonotype was observed many times. The chain has TRBV18 and TRBJ2-7, with 10 bases lining up with TRBD1. Germline V CDR1 and CDR2: KGHSH, LQKENI. The length of the CDR3 is 16 residues. V lost 3 bases to trimming and J lost 3 bases; unmatched junction nucleotides: 8. CDR3 nucleotides: TGTGCCAGCTCACCGGGCCCGGGACAGGGGCACTACGAGCAGTACTTC. Translating gives CASSPGPGQGHYEQYF.

The chain is built from TRBV6-5 and TRBJ2-7; 9 bases map to TRBD1. Germline CDR1 reads MNHEY; CDR2 reads SVGAGI. The CDR3 consists of 14 residues. The V segment lost 5 bases and the J segment 5 bases; nucleotides outside the gene matches: 7. In DNA form, the CDR3 reads TGTGCCAGCAGTACCTCGACAGGGGGGCACGAGCAGTACTTC. Translating it yields CASSTSTGGHEQYF.

V usage is TRBV19 and J usage is TRBJ2-7; TRBD1 aligns across 7 bases. The CDR3 runs 15 residues. CDR1 is LNHDA and CDR2 is SQIVND in the germline V gene (reference sequence). The trim removed 3 bases at V and 0 bases at J, leaving 5 bases unmatched. The CDR3 region is CASSIRDSSSYEQYF. The CDR3, as DNA: TGTGCCAGTAGTATCCGGGACAGTAGCTCCTACGAGCAGTACTTC.